This is a list of T cell receptor beta chains from one sample in a study of Graves' ophthalmopathy and Graves' hyperthyroidism. Each CDR3 protein gets one entry after TCRdb re-called the multiplex PCR reads with MiXCR. This table holds around 470,000 distinct CDR3 sequences, about 15% found once. The sample comprised blood. These receptors all come from a woman aged 25 to 45 with Graves' ophthalmopathy. CDR3s include the opening cysteine and the closing phenylalanine or tryptophan. A D gene is named only where the DNA matches it firmly. The size entry is marked missing in some rows and otherwise reads once, few, many or a size class.

D gene,J gene,clone size,V gene,CDR3 DNA,CDR3 protein
-,TRBJ1-5,many,TRBV12-3/TRBV12-4,TGTGCCAGCGCGCGAGGGGCCGCAATCGGTAGCCAGCATTTT,CASARGAAIGSQHF
TRBD1,TRBJ2-7,many,TRBV12-3/TRBV12-4,TGTGCCAGCAGCCAACAGGGGGCCCACGAGCAGTACTTC,CASSQQGAHEQYF
TRBD1,TRBJ1-2,many,TRBV19,TGTGCCAGTAGTCCCGGGACAGGGAGCTATGGCTACACCTTC,CASSPGTGSYGYTF
TRBD1,TRBJ1-2,many,TRBV28,TGTGCCAGCAGTTTGGGACAGGCCGACTATGGCTACACCTTC,CASSLGQADYGYTF
-,TRBJ1-5,many,TRBV28,TGTGCCAGCACCCTTAGGGGTTATAGCAATCAGCCCCAGCATTTT,CASTLRGYSNQPQHF
-,TRBJ1-1,-,TRBV29-1,TGCAGCGGTGACACGTCTTTGAACACTGAAGCTTTCTTT,CSGDTSLNTEAFF
-,TRBJ2-2,many,TRBV11-2,TGTGCCAGCACCTCCCCTCCGGGGGCCCGCACCGGGGAGCTGTTTTTT,CASTSPPGARTGELFF
-,TRBJ2-2,-,TRBV24-1,TGTGCCACCAGTGACCGAGAGAACACCGGGGAGCTGTTTTTT,CATSDRENTGELFF
-,TRBJ2-7,many,TRBV15,TGTGCCACCAGCACACACAGGGACGGTCGCGACGAGCAGTACTTC,CATSTHRDGRDEQYF
TRBD2,TRBJ2-7,many,TRBV20-1,TGCAGTGCTTCTCAGACTAGCGGGAGTTCCCACGAGCAGTACTTC,CSASQTSGSSHEQYF
-,TRBJ1-1,-,TRBV20-1,TGCAGTGCTAGACTGGGACGGGGCCCTAGTGAAGCTTTCTTT,CSARLGRGPSEAFF
TRBD1,TRBJ2-7,many,TRBV20-1,TGCAGTGCTAGAGATCTAGGACAGGCCTACTACGAGCAGTACTTC,CSARDLGQAYYEQYF
TRBD2,TRBJ2-5,many,TRBV24-1,TGTGCCACCAGTGACCTCCAGCGGGGCGGCTCACAAGAGACCCAGTACTTC,CATSDLQRGGSQETQYF
-,TRBJ2-2,few,TRBV4-1,TGCGCCAGCAGCCAAGACCCGGGGGATGTCACCGGGGAGCTGTTTTTT,CASSQDPGDVTGELFF
TRBD1,TRBJ1-2,-,TRBV6-1,TGTGCCAGCAGTGTAGACAGGGGCAAAGGGGGTGGCTACACCTTC,CASSVDRGKGGGYTF
-,TRBJ2-7,many,TRBV28,TGTGCCATACGGGGTCCAGGATCCTACGAGCAGTACTTC,CAIRGPGSYEQYF
TRBD1,TRBJ1-5,many,TRBV6-1,TGTGCCAGCAGTGAACGGACAGGGCGTAATCAGCCCCAGCATTTT,CASSERTGRNQPQHF
TRBD1,TRBJ2-7,many,TRBV12-5,TGTGCTAGTGGTTTGTTGTCCCTAGGGACAGACTACGAGCAGTACTTC,CASGLLSLGTDYEQYF
-,TRBJ2-2,-,TRBV12-3/TRBV12-4,TGTGCCAGCAGTCTCCGACAGTTAAACACCGGGGAGCCGTTTTTT,CASSLRQLNTGEPFF
-,TRBJ1-5,many,TRBV29-1,TGCAGCGTTAAAGACAGCAATCAGCCCCAGCATTTT,CSVKDSNQPQHF
TRBD1,TRBJ1-1,-,TRBV5-1,TGCGCCAGCAGCGAAAGGGACAGGGGAGGGACTGAAGCTTTCTTT,CASSERDRGGTEAFF
-,TRBJ2-1,few,TRBV28,TGTGCCAGCAGTTTCTACCTAGCGTCCCGGCGGGAGCAGTTCTTC,CASSFYLASRREQFF
TRBD1,TRBJ2-7,many,TRBV11-3,TGTGCCAGCAGCTTCCTCCCTGGGACAGACTACGAGCAGTACTTC,CASSFLPGTDYEQYF
-,TRBJ1-2,many,TRBV6-4,TGTGCCAGCAGCTCTCAGGGCGTTATCACGTATGGCTACACCTTC,CASSSQGVITYGYTF
-,TRBJ1-6,-,TRBV12-3/TRBV12-4,TGTGCCAGCAGCCTACCCTCGGGACGTCATAATCCACCCCTCCACTTT,CASSLPSGRHNPPLHF
-,TRBJ2-5,many,TRBV28,TGTGCCAGCAGTAGAGCGCGCGTGGAGACCCAGTACTTC,CASSRARVETQYF
-,TRBJ2-2,many,TRBV24-1,TGTGCCACCTCAGATCCGAGGGCGGCGGCCGCCGGGGAGCTGTTTTTT,CATSDPRAAAAGELFF
TRBD2,TRBJ2-7,many,TRBV28,TGTGCCACCCAGCGGGATCCGACCTACTCCCACCTACGGGAGCAGTACTTC,CATQRDPTYSHLREQYF
TRBD2,TRBJ2-5,few,TRBV13,TGTGCCAGCAGCTTAGATGCTAGCGGGTACCAAGAGACCCAGTACTTC,CASSLDASGYQETQYF
TRBD1,TRBJ1-2,many,TRBV5-1,TGCGCCAGCAGCTATACAGGGGAGAATGGCTACACCTTC,CASSYTGENGYTF
-,TRBJ2-4,many,TRBV29-1,TGCAGCGTTGAAGATTGGCAGGGGGAGGGCAAAAACATTCAGTACTTC,CSVEDWQGEGKNIQYF
-,TRBJ2-4,many,TRBV11-2,TGTGCCAGCAGCTTGGACCTGGCCAAAAACATTCAGTACTTC,CASSLDLAKNIQYF
-,TRBJ2-7,many,TRBV7-8,TGTGCCAGCAGCCAGGGACATACTCTCTCCTACGAGCAGTACTTC,CASSQGHTLSYEQYF
-,TRBJ1-2,many,TRBV12-3/TRBV12-4,TGTGCCAGCAGGGGTAGACCCGGGCCAGGCTATGGCTACACCTTC,CASRGRPGPGYGYTF
-,TRBJ1-5,many,TRBV5-1,TGCGCCAGCAGCTTTGACAGTTTCAATCAGCCCCAGCATTTT,CASSFDSFNQPQHF
TRBD1,TRBJ2-5,many,TRBV20-1,TGCAGTGCTAGTGGGACAGACCAAGAGACCCAGTACTTC,CSASGTDQETQYF
TRBD2,TRBJ2-7,-,TRBV6-1,TGTGCCAGCAGTCCCCGGACTAGCGCCGAGCAGTACTTC,CASSPRTSAEQYF
-,TRBJ2-7,-,TRBV29-1,TGCAGCGTTGGGCCCGGACAAAACTACGAGCAGTACTTC,CSVGPGQNYEQYF
-,TRBJ2-6,many,TRBV28,TGTGCCAGCAAAGCACAGGGCTCTGGGGCCAACGTCCTGACTTTC,CASKAQGSGANVLTF
-,TRBJ2-3,-,TRBV5-1,TGCGCCAGCAGCGACTTACAGGGAGGCACAGATACGCAGTATTTT,CASSDLQGGTDTQYF
-,TRBJ1-1,-,TRBV10-3,TGTGCCATCCAACTCCGGGGGGCTTCGAACACTGAAGCTTTCTTT,CAIQLRGASNTEAFF
-,TRBJ1-5,many,TRBV28,TGTGCCAGCAGACCATACCCTACCCCACAGGACCAGCATTTT,CASRPYPTPQDQHF
-,TRBJ1-1,many,TRBV19,TGTGCCAGTAGAAAGGACCACACTGAAGCTTTCTTT,CASRKDHTEAFF
-,TRBJ1-2,many,TRBV28,TGTGCCAGCAGTTTGATGACAGCTAACTATGGCTACACCTTC,CASSLMTANYGYTF
-,TRBJ2-3,many,TRBV19,TGTGCCAGTAGTATAGTGACCGTCACAGATACGCAGTATTTT,CASSIVTVTDTQYF
-,TRBJ1-2,many,TRBV28,TGTGCCAGCAGTTTAGGTCGGGGGAGCTATGGCTACACCTTC,CASSLGRGSYGYTF
-,TRBJ1-2,many,TRBV10-3,TGTGCCACTCAAGACACCTATGGCTACACCTTC,CATQDTYGYTF